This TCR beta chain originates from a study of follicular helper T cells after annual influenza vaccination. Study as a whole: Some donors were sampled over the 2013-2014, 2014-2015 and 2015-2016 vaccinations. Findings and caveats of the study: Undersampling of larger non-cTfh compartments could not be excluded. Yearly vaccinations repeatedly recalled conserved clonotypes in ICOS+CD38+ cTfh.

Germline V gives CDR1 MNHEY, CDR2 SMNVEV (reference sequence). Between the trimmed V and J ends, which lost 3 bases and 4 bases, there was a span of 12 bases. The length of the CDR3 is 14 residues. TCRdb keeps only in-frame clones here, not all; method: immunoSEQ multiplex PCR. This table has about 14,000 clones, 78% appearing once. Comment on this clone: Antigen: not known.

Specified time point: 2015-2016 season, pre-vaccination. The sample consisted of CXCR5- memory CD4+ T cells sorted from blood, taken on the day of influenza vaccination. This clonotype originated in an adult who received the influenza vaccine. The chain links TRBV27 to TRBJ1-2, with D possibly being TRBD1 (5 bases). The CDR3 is CASSFGGFPYGYTF. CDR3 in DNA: TGTGCCAGCAGTTTCGGGGGTTTTCCCTATGGCTACACCTTC.